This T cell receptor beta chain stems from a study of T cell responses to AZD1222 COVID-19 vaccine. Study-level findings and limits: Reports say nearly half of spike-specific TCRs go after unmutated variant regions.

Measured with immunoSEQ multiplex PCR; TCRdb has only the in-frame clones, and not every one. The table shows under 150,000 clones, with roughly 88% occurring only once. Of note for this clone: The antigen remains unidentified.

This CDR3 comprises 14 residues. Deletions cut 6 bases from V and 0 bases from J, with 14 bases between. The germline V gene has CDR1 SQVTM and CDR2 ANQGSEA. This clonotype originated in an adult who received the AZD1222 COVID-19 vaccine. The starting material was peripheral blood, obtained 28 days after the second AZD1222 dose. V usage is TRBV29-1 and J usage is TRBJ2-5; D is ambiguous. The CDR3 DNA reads TGCAGCGTCGCTCGGGCGCCAAACCAAGAGACCCAGTACTTC. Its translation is CSVARAPNQETQYF.